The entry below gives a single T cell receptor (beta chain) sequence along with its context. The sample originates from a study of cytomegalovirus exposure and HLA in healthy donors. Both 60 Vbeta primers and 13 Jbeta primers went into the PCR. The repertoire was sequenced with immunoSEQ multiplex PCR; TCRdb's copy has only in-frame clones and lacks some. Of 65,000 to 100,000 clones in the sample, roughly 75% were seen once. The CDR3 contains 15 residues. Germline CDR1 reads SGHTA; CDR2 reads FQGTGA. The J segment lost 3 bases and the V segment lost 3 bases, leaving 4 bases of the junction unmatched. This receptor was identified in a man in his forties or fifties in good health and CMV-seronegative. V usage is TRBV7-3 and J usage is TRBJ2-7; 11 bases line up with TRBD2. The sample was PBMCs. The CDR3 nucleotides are TGTGCCAGCAGCTTCGGGACTAGCGGTCTCTACGAGCAGTACTTC. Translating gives CASSFGTSGLYEQYF. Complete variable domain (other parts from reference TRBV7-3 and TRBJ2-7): GAGVSQTPSNKVTEKGKYVELRCDPISGHTALYWYRQSLGQGPEFLIYFQGTGAADDSGLPNDRFFAVRPEGSVSTLKIQRTERGDSAVYLCASSFGTSGLYEQYFGPGTRLTVT.